The entry below gives a single T cell receptor beta chain sequence along with its context. Methods used by the authors: By means of reference gene primer amplification, nucleated cell counts were estimated. Only in-frame clones appear in the TCRdb table, and some are missing; sequencing was by immunoSEQ multiplex PCR. V and J calls and clone size are given by that table; D and trimming were obtained from the DNA. The table includes 180,000 or so clones, roughly 85% detected once. The record originates from a study of blood T cell repertoires in COVID-19. Whole-study context: Spain, Italy and the United States supplied samples that represented acute and convalescent COVID-19. T cells, B-cell-depleted T cells, or PBMCs supplied cDNA or gDNA.

The CDR3 is 17 amino acids. Germline CDR1 reads KGHSH; CDR2 reads LQKENI. The V and J ends lost 5 bases and 10 bases, in that order; junction bases with no gene match: 13. The origin of this receptor is a man between 60 and 70 years old with acute or convalescent COVID-19. The sample was peripheral blood. The rearrangement joins TRBV18 to TRBJ2-1; 14 positions match TRBD2. The DNA for the CDR3 is TGTGCCAGCTCATCAACCACGGGACTAGCGGGAGTTAGCGAGCAGTTCTTC. This sequence encodes CASSSTTGLAGVSEQFF.